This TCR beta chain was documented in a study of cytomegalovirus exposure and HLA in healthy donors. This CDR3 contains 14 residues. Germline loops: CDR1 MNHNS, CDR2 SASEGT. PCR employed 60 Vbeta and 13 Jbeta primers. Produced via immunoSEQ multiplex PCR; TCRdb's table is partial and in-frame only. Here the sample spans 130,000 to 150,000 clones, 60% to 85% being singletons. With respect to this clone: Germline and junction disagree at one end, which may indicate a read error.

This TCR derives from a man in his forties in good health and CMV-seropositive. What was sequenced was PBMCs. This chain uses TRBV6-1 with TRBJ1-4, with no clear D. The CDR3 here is CAISAGAANEKLFF. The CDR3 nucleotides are TGTGCCATCAGTGCGGGAGCCGCTAATGAAAAACTGTTTTTT.